These 10 T cell receptor beta chains were sequenced from one sample in a study of T cell repertoires in cytomegalovirus infection. TCRdb reanalysed the reads using MiXCR and keeps one entry per CDR3 protein. The data show 630,000 or so distinct CDR3 sequences, with roughly 26% seen just once and 6.5% to 10% held by the top ten. Sequencing used CD8+ T cells from PBMCs. These receptors were taken from a human donor in good health (CMV status not recorded). Some clones in this sample may be carry-over from other donors' samples.

In its sample, this clonotype was seen a few times. The chain carries TRBV29-1 and TRBJ2-5; 8 nucleotides line up with TRBD2. The junction had 4 bases not matched to a gene; V was cut back by 2 bases and J by 2 bases. This CDR3 spans 14 amino acids. Looked up from germline, CDR1 is SQVTM and CDR2 is ANQGSEA. CDR3 sequence: CSVETGGKQETQYF. In DNA, the CDR3 is TGCAGCGTTGAAACGGGGGGGAAACAAGAGACCCAGTACTTC.

Notes on this clonotype: This clone may be a read error of a much larger clone one base away. This chain links TRBV7-4 with TRBJ2-7; no clear D gene. The CDR3 is 14 residues long. CDR1 and CDR2 from the germline V gene are SGHVT and SQSDAQ. The CDR3 bases are TGTGCCAACAGCTTAGCACATTCCCCCTACGAGCAGTACGTC. This encodes CANSLAHSPYEQYV.

As for this clonotype: One base away lies a much larger clone, so this may be a sequencing read error. The chain couples TRBV5-4 to TRBJ2-5; unclear D gene. The CDR3 consists of 15 residues. Germline V CDR1 and CDR2: SGHNT, YYREEE (reference sequence). CDR3 in amino acids: CASSLRQEAQETQNF. The CDR3, as DNA: TGTGCCAGCAGCTTACGGCAAGAAGCCCAAGAGACCCAGAACTTC.

This clonotype was seen more than once but under ten times. J is TRBJ2-5 and V is TRBV11-2; possible D gene TRBD1, 5 bases. The CDR3 is made up of 16 amino acids. V lost 4 bases to trimming and J lost 5 bases, with 20 bases between them. Looked up from germline, CDR1 is SGHAT and CDR2 is FQNNGV. As DNA, the CDR3 is TGTGCCAGCAGCTCAGTTGCACAGGCAGCCCGGGAGACCCAGTACTTC. This translates into CASSSVAQAARETQYF.

In this sample, this clonotype turned up a few times. The J gene is TRBJ2-6, the V gene TRBV25-1; D perhaps matches TRBD1 (6 bases). The germline V and J ends were trimmed by 8 bases and 0 bases, with 20 bases remaining between them. This CDR3 contains 18 residues. Germline CDR1 and CDR2: MGHDK and SYGVNS. The CDR3 here is CASLAREQGSSGANVLTF. CDR3 nucleotides: TGTGCCAGCTTGGCCCGAGAGCAGGGGAGCTCTGGGGCCAACGTCCTGACTTTC. Looking up the rest from reference TRBV25-1 and TRBJ2-6 gives the full variable domain: EADIYQTPRYLVIGTGKKITLECSQTMGHDKMYWYQQDPGMELHLIHYSYGVNSTEKGDLSSESTVSRIRTEHFPLTLESARPSHTSQYLCASLAREQGSSGANVLTFGAGSRLTVL.

This clonotype came up many times. V and J are TRBV7-3 and TRBJ2-3; 8 bases are a match to TRBD2. After removal of 3 bases from V and 0 bases from J, the junction contained 5 bases not matched to a gene. CDR1 is SGHTA, CDR2 FQGTGA, per germline. The CDR3 is 16 residues long. The CDR3 DNA is TGTGCCAGCAGCTTTTACGGGGGGGAGAGCACAGATACGCAGTATTTT. Residues: CASSFYGGESTDTQYF.

In regard to this clonotype: It is likely a read error, because the conserved phenylalanine at the end of the CDR3 is missing. The gene calls are TRBV6-2 or TRBV6-3 and TRBJ1-2; 7 positions agree with TRBD1. Germline CDR1 MNHEY, CDR2 SVGEGT. J was trimmed by 4 bases and V by 6 bases; bases with no gene match: 20. This CDR3 region has 18 residues. The CDR3 protein is CASRRLYRGSVPIYGYTC. In nucleotides, the CDR3 is TGTGCCAGCAGGCGACTTTACAGGGGCTCTGTCCCCATCTATGGCTACACCTGC.

This clonotype was observed at least ten times. The rearrangement joins TRBV7-8 to TRBJ2-2; no definite D call. The CDR3 is 16 residues long. V shed 5 bases and J shed 3 bases, with 16 bases lying between them. Germline CDR1 and CDR2: SGHVS and FQNEAQ. The CDR3 DNA sequence: TGTGCCAGCAGCCAAGCTGTGGTAAGGGACACCGGGGAGCTGTTTTTT. Protein product: CASSQAVVRDTGELFF.

This clonotype was seen many times. This chain joins TRBV12-3 or TRBV12-4 and TRBJ1-5; possible D gene TRBD1, 5 bases. V lost 5 bases and J lost 2, with 13 bases in between. The CDR3 contains 15 residues. CDR3: CASSPRGIGNQPQHF. The CDR3 nucleotides are TGTGCCAGCAGTCCCCGGGGGATTGGCAATCAGCCCCAGCATTTT.

The table lists this clonotype with many counts. The J gene is TRBJ2-3, the V gene TRBV6-5, with 11 bases aligning to TRBD1. The CDR3 runs 15 residues. The J segment lost 3 bases and the V segment lost 6 bases, leaving 5 bases of the junction unmatched. From germline, CDR1 is MNHEY and CDR2 SVGAGI. The CDR3 DNA reads TGTGCCAGCAGCAAAGGACAGGGGGCTACAGATACGCAGTATTTT. Protein product: CASSKGQGATDTQYF.